Listed below are T cell receptor beta chains from one sample, sequenced in a study of long-term antiretroviral therapy in people with HIV. TCRdb's table, derived via immunoSEQ multiplex PCR, lists solely in-frame clones and lacks some. The data hold 20,000 to 30,000 clones, with roughly four fifths observed a single time. The sample was unsorted PBMCs, taken 0.4 years after starting antiretroviral therapy. Source of these receptors: a man aged 50-59 years with HIV. Each CDR3 is given with its conserved first and last residue. D genes are given only for firm matches. Not all rows give a size; the values are once, few, many and, for expanded clones, a class.

v_gene,abundance,j_gene,d_gene,CDR3aa,CDR3nt
TRBV10-1,NA,TRBJ2-5,NA,CASSESPGRQTQYF,TGCGCCAGCAGTGAGTCGCCGGGGAGGCAGACCCAGTACTTC
TRBV27,few,TRBJ1-1,NA,CASSWRGEAFF,TGTGCCAGCAGTTGGAGGGGTGAAGCTTTCTTT
TRBV16,few,TRBJ2-3,NA,CASSQSGAPSSTDTQYF,TGTGCCAGCAGCCAATCGGGAGCCCCCTCTAGCACAGATACGCAGTATTTT
TRBV28,NA,TRBJ1-1,NA,CASTAPRLYTEAFF,TGTGCCAGCACCGCTCCGCGGTTATACACTGAAGCTTTCTTT
TRBV21-1,NA,TRBJ2-3,NA,CASSQRTSGGAVTSDTQYF,TGTGCCAGCAGCCAACGGACTAGCGGGGGGGCCGTCACGTCGGATACGCAGTATTTT
TRBV28,NA,TRBJ1-2,NA,CASSSPQTGSWGYTF,TGTGCCAGCAGCTCGCCCCAAACAGGATCTTGGGGCTACACCTTC
TRBV28,NA,TRBJ1-4,NA,CASSTRGGGEEKLFF,TGTGCCAGCAGCACCAGGGGAGGGGGGGAGGAAAAACTGTTTTTT
TRBV7-3,NA,TRBJ1-1,TRBD1,CASSLQGALGTEAFF,TGTGCCAGCAGCTTACAGGGGGCTCTGGGCACTGAAGCTTTCTTT
TRBV7-9,NA,TRBJ1-3,NA,CASSLGPRGPGNTIYF,TGTGCCAGCAGCTTAGGCCCCAGGGGCCCTGGAAACACCATATATTTT
TRBV5-1,NA,TRBJ2-1,NA,CASSLARGSPYNEQFF,TGCGCCAGCAGCTTGGCTAGAGGGTCCCCCTACAATGAGCAGTTCTTC
TRBV30,NA,TRBJ1-1,NA,CAWSVSENTEAFF,TGTGCCTGGAGTGTATCCGAGAACACTGAAGCTTTCTTT
TRBV5-1,NA,TRBJ2-1,NA,CASSPRSGDFSYNEQFF,TGCGCCAGCAGCCCGCGGTCGGGAGACTTCTCCTACAATGAGCAGTTCTTC
TRBV9,NA,TRBJ1-5,NA,CASSVGRGYQPQHF,TGTGCCAGCAGCGTAGGGAGGGGGTATCAGCCCCAGCATTTT
TRBV4-1,NA,TRBJ1-5,NA,CASSQEGGGSEQPQHF,TGCGCCAGCAGCCAAGAGGGGGGAGGGTCTGAGCAGCCCCAGCATTTT
TRBV7-6,NA,TRBJ2-5,NA,CASSLGGLGQETQYF,TGTGCCAGCAGCTTAGGGGGTTTAGGGCAAGAGACCCAGTACTTC
TRBV5-8,once,TRBJ2-5,NA,CASSLIGGAGARERTQYF,TGTGCCAGCAGCTTGATAGGCGGGGCAGGGGCTCGAGAAAGGACCCAGTACTTC
TRBV7-8,NA,TRBJ2-6,NA,CASSLSDAGANVLTF,TGTGCCAGCAGCTTATCTGACGCTGGGGCCAACGTCCTGACTTTC
TRBV6-5,NA,TRBJ1-1,NA,CASSYGQTDTEAFF,TGTGCCAGCAGTTACGGACAGACCGACACTGAAGCTTTCTTT
TRBV6-1,NA,TRBJ1-1,NA,CASSEWGRLNTEAFF,TGTGCCAGCAGTGAATGGGGACGGTTGAACACTGAAGCTTTCTTT
TRBV6-5,NA,TRBJ2-2,TRBD1,CASSYGQGDTGELFF,TGTGCCAGCAGCTACGGACAGGGGGACACCGGGGAGCTGTTTTTT
TRBV9,NA,TRBJ2-1,TRBD2,CASSVATSGVEQFF,TGTGCCAGCAGCGTAGCGACTAGCGGCGTTGAGCAGTTCTTC
TRBV27,few,TRBJ2-1,NA,CASSFDGQANEQFF,TGTGCCAGCAGTTTCGACGGTCAGGCCAATGAGCAGTTCTTC
TRBV9,once,TRBJ2-7,TRBD2,CASSVSGGPTYEQYF,TGTGCCAGCAGCGTAAGCGGGGGGCCGACCTACGAGCAGTACTTC
TRBV4-1,NA,TRBJ2-1,NA,CASSQGDSNEQFF,TGCGCCAGCAGCCAGGGGGACTCCAATGAGCAGTTCTTC
TRBV7-3,NA,TRBJ1-1,NA,CASSPIGGPANTEAFF,TGTGCCAGCAGCCCAATCGGCGGGCCCGCTAACACTGAAGCTTTCTTT
TRBV7-9,NA,TRBJ2-3,TRBD2,CASSFGGGYDTQYF,TGTGCCAGCAGCTTTGGCGGGGGGTATGATACGCAGTATTTT
TRBV28,NA,TRBJ2-7,NA,CASNPGLGGGYEQYF,TGTGCCAGCAACCCTGGCCTAGGAGGAGGCTACGAGCAGTACTTC
TRBV5-8,few,TRBJ2-1,TRBD1,CASSGDRAGYNEQFF,TGTGCCAGCAGCGGCGACAGGGCTGGGTACAATGAGCAGTTCTTC
TRBV29-1,NA,TRBJ2-1,NA,CSAKTAGYDEQFF,TGCAGCGCCAAAACGGCAGGGTACGATGAGCAGTTCTTC
TRBV7-9,once,TRBJ2-1,NA,CASSYNEQFF,TGTGCCAGCAGCTATAATGAGCAGTTCTTC
TRBV9,NA,TRBJ2-3,TRBD1,CASSALTGGFLDTQYF,TGTGCCAGCAGCGCCCTGACAGGGGGCTTCTTGGATACGCAGTATTTT
TRBV7-9,NA,TRBJ2-7,NA,CASSPLPKGRGTVRYEQYF,TGTGCCAGCAGCCCATTACCCAAAGGGAGGGGGACAGTGAGGTACGAGCAGTACTTC
TRBV6-5,NA,TRBJ1-1,TRBD1,CAVGGQLMNTEAFF,TGTGCCGTCGGGGGACAGCTAATGAACACTGAAGCTTTCTTT
TRBV27,NA,TRBJ2-7,TRBD1,CASSLRGFGANPYEQYF,TGTGCCAGCAGTCTCAGGGGGTTTGGCGCGAACCCCTACGAGCAGTACTTC
TRBV6-5,NA,TRBJ2-3,NA,CATRDSRASTQYF,TGTGCCACCAGGGACTCCCGAGCCAGTACGCAGTATTTT
TRBV28,NA,TRBJ2-3,TRBD2,CASSWGKRAGGGDTQYF,TGTGCCAGCAGTTGGGGTAAACGAGCGGGGGGGGGTGATACGCAGTATTTT
TRBV19,NA,TRBJ1-1,NA,CASTRSLGARSTEAFF,TGTGCCAGTACCCGAAGCCTGGGGGCGCGAAGCACTGAAGCTTTCTTT
TRBV5-8,NA,TRBJ2-1,NA,CASSPRDPYNEQFF,TGTGCCAGCAGCCCTCGGGACCCCTACAATGAGCAGTTCTTC
TRBV27,NA,TRBJ2-7,TRBD1,CASSFTGQGSYEQYF,TGTGCCAGCAGTTTTACGGGACAGGGCTCCTACGAGCAGTACTTC
TRBV10-3,NA,TRBJ2-7,NA,CAISESGGREYSYEQYF,TGTGCCATCAGTGAGTCAGGGGGAAGGGAATACTCCTACGAGCAGTACTTC
TRBV11-2,NA,TRBJ2-3,NA,CASSLAARRGPRTDTQYF,TGTGCCAGCAGCTTAGCGGCACGGCGGGGGCCGCGCACAGATACGCAGTATTTT
TRBV7-6,NA,TRBJ1-1,NA,CASSTIQGSEAFF,TGTGCCAGCAGCACCATACAAGGGTCTGAAGCTTTCTTT
TRBV7-6,few,TRBJ1-2,TRBD1,CASSSLDRGGYGYTF,TGTGCCAGCAGCTCACTGGACAGGGGAGGGTATGGCTACACCTTC